This passage covers 17 T cell receptor beta chains from one sample sequenced in a study of T cells in Graves' hyperthyroidism and ophthalmopathy (dated by TCRdb to between 2018 and 2021). The library was produced with multiplex PCR. The sequencer was an Illumina HiSeq 2000. The TCR beta CDR3 regions were amplified from the RNA transcripts. The TCR CDR3 was subjected to a first round of RT-PCR using the HTBI primer set and the Qiagen OneStep RT-PCR kit. The public reads were quality trimmed at Q25 with fastp and then assembled into clones with MiXCR by TCRdb, keeping productive beta chains. Rows merge per CDR3 protein into single entries with the most common DNA and genes. This sample is represented by about 720,000 distinct CDR3 sequences; about 17% of them were singletons. The top ten constitute about a sixth of the sample. Sequenced sample: blood. Receptor source: a woman aged 45-59 years with Graves' hyperthyroidism that later progressed to Graves' ophthalmopathy.

Ten or more counts support this clonotype. This rearrangement joins TRBV10-3 to TRBJ2-3; 11 nucleotides agree with TRBD2. Trimming removed 9 bases from V and 2 bases from J; junction bases left unmatched: 1. CDR1 and CDR2 from the germline V gene are ENHRY and SYGVKD. CDR3 length: 13 amino acids. CDR3 residues: CAMTSGVTDTQYF. CDR3 bases: TGTGCCATGACTAGCGGGGTCACAGATACGCAGTATTTT.

The J gene is TRBJ2-3, the V gene TRBV5-1; 9 bases map to TRBD2. J lost 4 bases, V lost 3 bases, and 6 bases had no gene match. Germline V lookup: CDR1 SGHRS, CDR2 YFSETQ. The CDR3 is made up of 15 amino acids. CDR3 region: CASSSGTSSADTQYF. The CDR3 DNA reads TGCGCCAGCAGCTCCGGGACTAGCAGTGCAGATACGCAGTATTTT. Variable domain in full (rest from reference TRBV5-1 and TRBJ2-3): KAGVTQTPRYLIKTRGQQVTLSCSPISGHRSVSWYQQTPGQGLQFLFEYFSETQRNKGNFPGRFSGRQFSNSRSEMNVSTLELGDSALYLCASSSGTSSADTQYFGPGTRLTVL.

This clonotype was seen more than once but under ten times. The chain combines TRBV5-1 with TRBJ2-2; the match to TRBD1 covers 8 bases. Per the germline V gene, CDR1 is SGHRS and CDR2 is YFSETQ. The CDR3 sequence is 16 residues long. With 5 bases clipped from V and 4 bases from J, the junction kept 10 bases outside the gene matches. The chain's CDR3 is CASRYPGGSGTGELFF. The CDR3 bases are TGCGCCAGCAGATATCCAGGGGGCTCTGGCACCGGGGAGCTGTTTTTT. Looking up the rest from reference TRBV5-1 and TRBJ2-2 gives the full variable domain: KAGVTQTPRYLIKTRGQQVTLSCSPISGHRSVSWYQQTPGQGLQFLFEYFSETQRNKGNFPGRFSGRQFSNSRSEMNVSTLELGDSALYLCASRYPGGSGTGELFFGEGSRLTVL.

The V call is TRBV4-1, the J call TRBJ2-7; D is possibly TRBD1 or TRBD2 (5 bases each). There are 15 residues in the CDR3. The germline CDR1 and CDR2 sequences are MGHRA and YSYEKL. V was pared by 6 bases and J by 4 bases, with 19 bases between. The CDR3: CASSPTAEGPYEQYF. The CDR3 DNA is TGCGCCAGCAGTCCCACCGCAGAGGGGCCTTACGAGCAGTACTTC.

This clonotype was observed many times. The chain couples TRBV5-1 to TRBJ2-5; 8 bases match TRBD2. Germline CDR1 reads SGHRS; CDR2 reads YFSETQ. V lost 0 bases, J lost 5 bases, and 3 bases stayed unmatched. This CDR3 contains 14 residues. CDR3 coding DNA: TGCGCCAGCAGCTTGGGGACTAGCAGGGAGACCCAGTACTTC. As protein: CASSLGTSRETQYF.

This clonotype has only a few counts. This rearrangement joins TRBV12-3 or TRBV12-4 to TRBJ1-2; D gene ambiguous. The CDR3 consists of 13 residues. Trimming took off 3 bases at V and 6 bases at J, with 11 bases between the two ends. The CDR3 protein is CASSFRQVHGYTF. CDR3 DNA: TGTGCCAGCAGTTTCCGGCAGGTACATGGCTACACCTTC.

The genes are TRBV20-1 and TRBJ1-2; tentatively, D is TRBD1 (5 bases). Germline assignment: CDR1 DFQATT and CDR2 SNEGSKA (reference sequence). This CDR3 is 15 amino acids long. V lost 0 bases, J lost 7 bases, and 18 bases lay in between. The CDR3 nucleotides read TGCAGTGCTAGAGATGAGGGGTCCAAAAGCGGTGGCTACACCTTC. This encodes CSARDEGSKSGGYTF.

This clonotype has a count of ten or more. This chain connects TRBV18 to TRBJ1-2; 7 bases agree with TRBD1. J lost 4 bases, V lost 3 bases, and 2 bases had no gene match. The CDR3 sequence is 13 residues long. Germline CDR1 and CDR2: KGHSH and LQKENI. The CDR3 reads CASSPDRVYGYTF. The CDR3 DNA follows: TGTGCCAGCTCACCTGACAGGGTCTATGGCTACACCTTC.

This clonotype was detected ten times or more. The CDR3 spells CAWSVWQGKTEAFF. The CDR3 DNA reads as TGTGCCTGGAGTGTTTGGCAGGGAAAAACTGAAGCTTTCTTT. The V call is TRBV30, the J call TRBJ1-1, with a weak D call TRBD1 (5 bases). This CDR3 has 14 amino acids. Deletions cut 0 bases from V and 5 bases from J, with 13 bases between. The germline V gene has CDR1 GTSNPN and CDR2 SVGIG (reference sequence).

This chain connects TRBV5-8 to TRBJ1-4; unclear D gene. V was clipped by 7 bases and J by 4 bases, with 17 bases between them. The CDR3 is made up of 15 amino acids. The germline CDR1 and CDR2 sequences are SGHTS and YDEGEE. The CDR3 reads CASATEGSGNEKLFF. In DNA, the CDR3 is TGTGCCAGCGCCACTGAAGGGTCGGGTAATGAAAAACTGTTTTTT.

This clonotype was seen at least ten times. The V gene is TRBV5-1, the J gene TRBJ2-3; 10 nucleotides match TRBD1. The germline V gene has CDR1 SGHRS and CDR2 YFSETQ. The CDR3 is 16 residues long. The V segment lost 3 bases and the J segment 2 bases; nucleotides outside the gene matches: 6. CDR3 sequence (DNA): TGCGCCAGCAGCTCCCCGACAGGGGGCGCCACAGATACGCAGTATTTT. This gives the protein CASSSPTGGATDTQYF.

This clonotype was observed many times. The chain is built from TRBV7-3 and TRBJ1-2; D is possibly TRBD1 (5 bases). V shed 0 bases and J shed 3 bases, with 20 bases lying between them. The germline V gene encodes CDR1 SGHTA and CDR2 FQGTGA. This CDR3 has 18 amino acids. CDR3 DNA: TGTGCCAGCAGCTTAACGGGTGGGCAGGGCGTATCGTACTATGGCTACACCTTC. It yields the protein CASSLTGGQGVSYYGYTF.

The chain links TRBV7-2 to TRBJ1-2; 7 bases agree with TRBD1. Germline CDR1 reads SGHTA; CDR2 reads FQGNSA. The CDR3 is made up of 15 amino acids. V lost 5 bases to trimming and J lost 7 bases; unmatched junction nucleotides: 13. The CDR3 reads CASSRNLDRKTGYTF. The DNA of the CDR3 is TGTGCCAGCAGCAGAAACCTGGACAGGAAAACTGGCTACACCTTC.

This clonotype was found many times. CDR3 nucleotide sequence: TGTGCCAGCAGTTTAGCGGGGGGGCTTTACGAGCAGTACTTC. Protein product: CASSLAGGLYEQYF. The chain has TRBV27 and TRBJ2-7, with 9 positions matching TRBD2. The CDR3 sequence is 14 residues long. After removal of 2 bases from V and 4 bases from J, the junction contained 3 bases not matched to a gene. CDR1 is MNHEY, CDR2 SMNVEV, per germline (reference sequence).

This clonotype was observed at least ten times. The V call is TRBV10-3, the J call TRBJ2-1; TRBD2 aligns across 13 bases. The germline gives CDR1 ENHRY, CDR2 SYGVKD. This CDR3 region has 21 residues. V gave up 6 bases and J gave up 5 bases; unmatched junction bases: 22. The CDR3 DNA reads as TGTGCCATCAGCCCCGGGCGAGGGACTAGCGGGGTCAGTTTTTATGACAATGAGCAGTTCTTC. Its protein is CAISPGRGTSGVSFYDNEQFF.

This clonotype was recorded a few times. The V call is TRBV20-1, the J call TRBJ1-2, with D tentatively TRBD1 (6 bases). In germline, CDR1 is DFQATT, CDR2 SNEGSKA (reference sequence). V was shortened by 5 bases and J by 4 bases, with 14 bases between the two germline ends. There are 13 residues in the CDR3. The CDR3 bases are TGCAGTGCTCTATTACAGGGCAGCTATGGCTACACCTTC. Protein: CSALLQGSYGYTF.

This clonotype showed up just a few times. The chain couples TRBV6-5 to TRBJ2-2; D call uncertain. The CDR3 sequence is 14 residues long. Germline CDR1 reads MNHEY; CDR2 reads SVGAGI. V shed 0 bases and J shed 8 bases, with 10 bases lying between them. CDR3 in amino acids: CASSYSNRNGELFF. Written as DNA, the CDR3 is TGTGCCAGCAGTTACTCGAATCGAAATGGGGAGCTGTTTTTT.